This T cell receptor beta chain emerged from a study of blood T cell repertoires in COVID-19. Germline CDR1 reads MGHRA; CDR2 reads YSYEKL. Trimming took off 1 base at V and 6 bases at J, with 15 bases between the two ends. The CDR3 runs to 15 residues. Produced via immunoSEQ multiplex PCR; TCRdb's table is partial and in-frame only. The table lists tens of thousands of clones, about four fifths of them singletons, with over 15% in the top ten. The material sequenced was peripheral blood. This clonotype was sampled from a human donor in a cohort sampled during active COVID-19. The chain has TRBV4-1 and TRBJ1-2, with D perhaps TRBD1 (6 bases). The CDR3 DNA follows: TGCGCCAGCAGCCAAGGCGTAGGGGGAGCGAATGGCTACACCTTC. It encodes CASSQGVGGANGYTF.